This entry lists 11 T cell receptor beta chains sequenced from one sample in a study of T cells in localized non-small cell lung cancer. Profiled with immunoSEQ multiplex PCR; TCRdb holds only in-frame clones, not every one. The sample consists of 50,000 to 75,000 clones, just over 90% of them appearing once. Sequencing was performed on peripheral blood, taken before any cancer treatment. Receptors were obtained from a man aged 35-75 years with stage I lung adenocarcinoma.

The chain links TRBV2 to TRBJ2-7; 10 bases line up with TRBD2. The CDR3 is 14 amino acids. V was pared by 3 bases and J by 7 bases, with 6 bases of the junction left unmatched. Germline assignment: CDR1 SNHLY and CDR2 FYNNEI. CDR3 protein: CASSDSGRAGEQYF. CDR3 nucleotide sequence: TGTGCCAGCAGTGACAGCGGGAGGGCCGGGGAGCAGTACTTC. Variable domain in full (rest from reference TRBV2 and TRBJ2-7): EPEVTQTPSHQVTQMGQEVILRCVPISNHLYFYWYRQILGQKVEFLVSFYNNEISEKSEIFDDQFSVERPDGSNFTLKIRSTKLEDSAMYFCASSDSGRAGEQYFGPGTRLTVT.

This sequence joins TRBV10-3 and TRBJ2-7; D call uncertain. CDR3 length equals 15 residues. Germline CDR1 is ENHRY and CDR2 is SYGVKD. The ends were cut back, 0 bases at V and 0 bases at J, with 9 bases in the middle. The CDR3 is CAISESGRTSYEQYF. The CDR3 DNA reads TGTGCCATCAGTGAGTCCGGCAGGACCTCCTACGAGCAGTACTTC.

CDR3 nucleotides: TGTGCCGGATTGGGTAGCGGGGATACGCAGTATTTT. It translates to CAGLGSGDTQYF. The chain is built from TRBV9 and TRBJ2-3, with TRBD2 identical over 7 bases. With 10 bases clipped from V and 6 bases from J, the junction kept 8 bases outside the gene matches. Germline V CDR1 and CDR2: SGDLS, YYNGEE. This CDR3 is 12 amino acids long.

The CDR3: CASSYSMQGGSPLHF. CDR3 nucleotide sequence: TGTGCCAGCAGTTACTCGATGCAGGGAGGTTCACCCCTCCACTTT. The chain employs TRBV6-5 and TRBJ1-6, with TRBD1 as a possible D gene (5 bases). The V gene's germline CDR1 is MNHEY and CDR2 SVGAGI. The CDR3 loop spans 15 amino acids. V was trimmed by 0 bases and J by 9 bases, leaving 12 bases between them.

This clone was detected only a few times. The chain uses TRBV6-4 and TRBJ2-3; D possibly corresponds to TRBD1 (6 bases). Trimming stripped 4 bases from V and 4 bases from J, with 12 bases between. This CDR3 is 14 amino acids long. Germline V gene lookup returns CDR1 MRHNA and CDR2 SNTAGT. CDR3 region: CASSARGESDTQYF. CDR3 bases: TGTGCCAGCAGTGCCAGGGGCGAGTCAGATACGCAGTATTTT.

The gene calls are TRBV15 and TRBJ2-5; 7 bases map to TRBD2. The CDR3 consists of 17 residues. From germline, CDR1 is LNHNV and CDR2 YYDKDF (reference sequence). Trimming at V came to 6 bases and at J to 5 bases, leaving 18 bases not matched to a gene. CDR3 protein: CATRLEMAGDRGETQYF. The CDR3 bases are TGTGCCACCAGACTCGAGATGGCGGGAGATCGGGGGGAGACCCAGTACTTC.

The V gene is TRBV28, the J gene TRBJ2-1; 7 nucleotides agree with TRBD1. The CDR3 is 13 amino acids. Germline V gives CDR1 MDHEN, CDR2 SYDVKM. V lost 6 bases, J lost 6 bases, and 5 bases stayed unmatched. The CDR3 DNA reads TGTGCCAGCAGCCCAGGGGGTTCCAATGAGCAGTTCTTC. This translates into CASSPGGSNEQFF.

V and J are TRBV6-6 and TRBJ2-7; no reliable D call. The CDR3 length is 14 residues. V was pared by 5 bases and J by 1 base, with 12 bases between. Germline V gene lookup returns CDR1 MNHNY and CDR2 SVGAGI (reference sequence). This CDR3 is CASSQDGVSYEQYF. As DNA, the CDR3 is TGTGCCAGCAGTCAGGACGGTGTTTCCTACGAGCAGTACTTC.

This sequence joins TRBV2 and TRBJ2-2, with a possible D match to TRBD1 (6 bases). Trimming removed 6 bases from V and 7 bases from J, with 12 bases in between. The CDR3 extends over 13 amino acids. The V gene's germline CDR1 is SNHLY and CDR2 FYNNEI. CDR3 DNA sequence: TGTGCCAGCAGCCAAGACAGGCACGGGGAGCTGTTTTTT. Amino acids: CASSQDRHGELFF.

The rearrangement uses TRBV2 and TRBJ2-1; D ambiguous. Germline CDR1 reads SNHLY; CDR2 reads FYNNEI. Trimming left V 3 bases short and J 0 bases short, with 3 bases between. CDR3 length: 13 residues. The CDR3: CASSEASYNEQFF. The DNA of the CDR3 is TGTGCCAGCAGTGAGGCCTCCTACAATGAGCAGTTCTTC.

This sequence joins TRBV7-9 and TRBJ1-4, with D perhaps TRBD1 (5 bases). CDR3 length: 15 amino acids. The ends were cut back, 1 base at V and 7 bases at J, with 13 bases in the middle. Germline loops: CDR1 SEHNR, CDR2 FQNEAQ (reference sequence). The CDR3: CASSLVGGEGEKLFF. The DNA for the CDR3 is TGTGCCAGCAGCTTAGTTGGGGGGGAAGGTGAAAAACTGTTTTTT.